The 23 T cell receptor beta chains below all came from one sample that was sequenced in a study of T cell repertoires in cytomegalovirus infection. TCRdb independently ran MiXCR on the reads; one entry per CDR3 protein. The sample includes about 490,000 distinct CDR3 sequences, approximately 15% of them seen just once. Source material: CD8+ T cells from PBMCs. The receptor set was obtained from a human donor in good health (CMV status not recorded). Some clones in this sample may be carry-over from other donors' samples.

This clonotype was recorded once. J is TRBJ2-7 and V is TRBV28; D perhaps matches TRBD1 (5 bases). V was trimmed by 1 base and J by 3 bases, leaving 7 bases between them. CDR1 is MDHEN and CDR2 is SYDVKM in the germline V gene. The length of the CDR3 is 13 residues. In DNA form, the CDR3 reads TGTGCCAGCAGTTTATACCAGGGCTACGAGCAGTACTTC. It translates to CASSLYQGYEQYF.

The chain uses TRBV9 and TRBJ2-3, with TRBD2 identical over 12 bases. The CDR3 is 15 amino acids. The V segment lost 7 bases and the J segment 4 bases; nucleotides outside the gene matches: 7. Germline V gene sequence: CDR1 SGDLS, CDR2 YYNGEE. CDR3 coding DNA: TGTGCCAGCGGACCTAGCGGGAGGGAGGCAGATACGCAGTATTTT. Amino acids: CASGPSGREADTQYF.

The V and J genes are TRBV6-1 and TRBJ1-2; D is perhaps TRBD1 (6 bases). This CDR3 is 12 amino acids long. Germline CDR1 reads MNHNS; CDR2 reads SASEGT. V gave up 8 bases and J gave up 5 bases, with 12 bases separating them. The CDR3 region has the DNA TGTGCCAGCTCCAGGGGTCGGTATGGCTACACCTTC. This gives the protein CASSRGRYGYTF.

This clonotype appeared many times. The V call is TRBV7-6, the J call TRBJ2-3, with D tentatively TRBD2 (5 bases). V was pared by 5 bases and J by 0 bases, with 9 bases between. CDR1 SGHVS and CDR2 FNYEAQ come from the germline V gene. The CDR3 loop spans 14 amino acids. Here the CDR3 DNA reads TGTGCCAGCAGCCGCGGGCGGAGCACAGATACGCAGTATTTT. Translation: CASSRGRSTDTQYF.

There are many counts of this clonotype. V and J are TRBV27 and TRBJ1-2, with 7 bases that match TRBD1. There are 16 residues in the CDR3. V lost 2 bases to trimming and J lost 3 bases; unmatched junction nucleotides: 9. Germline assignment: CDR1 MNHEY and CDR2 SMNVEV (reference sequence). CDR3 bases: TGTGCCAGCAGTTTAAAGGTGACAGGGACGTACTATGGCTACACCTTC. Translating gives CASSLKVTGTYYGYTF.

This clonotype turned up a few times. This chain links TRBV6-5 with TRBJ2-3; D tentatively fits TRBD1 or TRBD2 (5 bases each). The germline V gene has CDR1 MNHEY and CDR2 SVGAGI. Trimming removed 0 bases from V and 2 bases from J, with 9 bases in between. The CDR3 loop spans 15 amino acids. CDR3 amino acids: CASSYSHGATDTQYF. The CDR3 DNA follows: TGTGCCAGCAGTTACTCCCACGGGGCCACAGATACGCAGTATTTT.

This clonotype was seen ten or more times. The V gene is TRBV25-1, the J gene TRBJ1-2; no clear D. The CDR3 length is 11 residues. V was trimmed by 4 bases and J by 3 bases, leaving 3 bases between them. In germline, CDR1 is MGHDK, CDR2 SYGVNS. The CDR3, as DNA: TGTGCCAGCAGTGGCGACTATGGCTACACCTTC. Protein product: CASSGDYGYTF.

The table lists this clonotype with many counts. V usage is TRBV7-3 and J usage is TRBJ1-1; D gene ambiguous. The CDR3 has 18 residues. V was shortened by 1 base and J by 4 bases, with 22 bases between the two germline ends. Germline V gene data show CDR1 as SGHTA and CDR2 as FQGTGA. CDR3 protein: CASSLKGYADRAGTEAFF. The CDR3 DNA sequence: TGTGCCAGCAGCTTAAAAGGGTATGCAGACCGCGCGGGCACTGAAGCTTTCTTT.

This sequence joins TRBV20-1 and TRBJ1-4; D not certain. Per the germline V gene, CDR1 is DFQATT and CDR2 is SNEGSKA (reference sequence). Trimming stripped 6 bases from V and 0 bases from J, with 11 bases between. The CDR3 is 14 amino acids. CDR3 nucleotide sequence: TGCAGTGCCCGCCCAGTTGCAACTAATGAAAAACTGTTTTTT. Amino acid sequence: CSARPVATNEKLFF.

The rearrangement uses TRBV6-5 and TRBJ2-1; 7 positions match TRBD2. Per the germline V gene, CDR1 is MNHEY and CDR2 is SVGAGI. This CDR3 comprises 12 residues. J gave up 9 bases and V 2 bases, and 1 base lay outside the gene matches. CDR3 loop: CASSYGEGEQFF. CDR3 bases: TGTGCCAGCAGTTACGGGGAGGGTGAGCAGTTCTTC.

The rearrangement uses TRBV19 and TRBJ1-2; a possible D gene is TRBD1 (5 bases). This CDR3 comprises 12 residues. Per the germline V gene, CDR1 is LNHDA and CDR2 is SQIVND (reference sequence). V shed 7 bases and J shed 4 bases, with 10 bases lying between them. The CDR3 DNA follows: TGTGCCAGTATAAGGGGTAGCTATGGCTACACCTTC. Protein product: CASIRGSYGYTF.

V and J are TRBV24-1 and TRBJ2-7; 9 bases are a match to TRBD1. Germline V gene data show CDR1 as KGHDR and CDR2 as SFDVKD. V gave up 4 bases and J gave up 1 base; unmatched junction bases: 4. The CDR3 totals 15 residues. The CDR3 coding sequence is TGTGCCACCAGTGACGGGGACAGGGAGTCCTACGAGCAGTACTTC. Residues: CATSDGDRESYEQYF.

This clonotype has only one observation. The chain recombines TRBV28 with TRBJ2-7, with D uncertain. The CDR3 has 16 residues. Between the trimmed V and J ends, which lost 2 bases and 0 bases, there was a span of 14 bases. Germline values: CDR1 MDHEN, CDR2 SYDVKM. The chain's CDR3 is CASSLIRLGSSYEQYF. CDR3 coding DNA: TGTGCCAGCAGTTTAATCCGACTCGGAAGCTCCTACGAGCAGTACTTC.

The chain uses TRBV4-1 and TRBJ2-1; 8 nucleotides agree with TRBD2. This CDR3 is 17 amino acids long. With 2 bases clipped from V and 4 bases from J, the junction kept 10 bases outside the gene matches. The germline CDR1 and CDR2 sequences are MGHRA and YSYEKL. CDR3 amino acids: CASSQRVVLAVYNEQFF. CDR3 DNA: TGCGCCAGCAGCCAACGCGTAGTACTAGCGGTTTACAATGAGCAGTTCTTC.

This clonotype has at least ten counts. The V gene is TRBV27, the J gene TRBJ1-1, with 8 bases lining up with TRBD1. CDR3 length equals 20 residues. The germline gives CDR1 MNHEY, CDR2 SMNVEV (reference sequence). J gave up 5 bases and V 0 bases, and 20 bases lay outside the gene matches. CDR3 region: CASSLSVLGGGQGAYTEAFF. Here the CDR3 DNA reads TGTGCCAGCAGTTTATCCGTTTTAGGTGGGGGGCAGGGGGCTTATACTGAAGCTTTCTTT.

This clonotype was counted at least ten times. The chain has TRBV28 and TRBJ2-6; D might be TRBD2 (6 bases). V lost 6 bases to trimming and J lost 4 bases, with 16 bases between them. There are 16 residues in the CDR3. The germline CDR1 and CDR2 sequences are MDHEN and SYDVKM. The CDR3 spells CASSRDSLLGANVLTF. DNA for the CDR3: TGTGCCAGCAGCCGGGACTCTCTCCTGGGGGCCAACGTCCTGACTTTC.

The table lists this clonotype with a count of one. One base away lies a much larger clone, so this may be a sequencing read error. The V gene is TRBV11-2, the J gene TRBJ2-1; 7 bases line up with TRBD1. The CDR3 consists of 16 residues. The germline gives CDR1 SGHAT, CDR2 FQNNGV. The chain's CDR3 is CVSSLDEGGAGNEQFF. In nucleotides, the CDR3 is TGTGTCAGCAGCTTAGATGAAGGGGGCGCAGGCAATGAGCAGTTCTTC.

Concerning this clonotype: A much larger clone lies a single base off, so this may be a read error. J is TRBJ1-2 and V is TRBV12-3 or TRBV12-4; D unresolved. The ends were cut back, 5 bases at V and 5 bases at J, with 12 bases in the middle. The CDR3 is made up of 13 amino acids. DNA of the CDR3: TGTGCCAGCAGTCTCCGGCACAGTTATGGCTACACCTTC. Encoded protein: CASSLRHSYGYTF.

This clonotype was detected ten times or more. The gene calls are TRBV7-8 and TRBJ2-7; 9 bases are a match to TRBD1. This CDR3 comprises 14 residues. Germline values: CDR1 SGHVS, CDR2 FQNEAQ. Trimming took 4 bases from V and 0 from J; bases not matched to a gene: 1. The CDR3 DNA follows: TGTGCCAGCAGCTCGGACAGGGGCTCCTACGAGCAGTACTTC. The encoded protein is CASSSDRGSYEQYF. The variable domain in full, completed from reference TRBV7-8 and TRBJ2-7, reads GAGVSQSPRYKVAKRGQDVALRCDPISGHVSLFWYQQALGQGPEFLTYFQNEAQLDKSGLPSDRFFAERPEGSVSTLKIQRTQQEDSAVYLCASSSDRGSYEQYFGPGTRLTVT.

This clonotype occurred many times. The chain joins TRBV7-8 to TRBJ2-7; D is unclear. V gave up 1 base and J gave up 4 bases, with 11 bases separating them. This CDR3 is 14 amino acids long. Germline V gives CDR1 SGHVS, CDR2 FQNEAQ. The CDR3, as DNA: TGTGCCAGCAGCTTAGAAGGCAGCTCATACGAGCAGTACTTC. Protein product: CASSLEGSSYEQYF.

In its sample, this clonotype was seen a few times. The chain has TRBV27 and TRBJ2-7; 7 nucleotides agree with TRBD1. With 5 bases clipped from V and 3 bases from J, the junction kept 4 bases outside the gene matches. In germline, CDR1 is MNHEY, CDR2 SMNVEV (reference sequence). The CDR3 consists of 13 residues. The CDR3 loop reads CASSHRQGYEQYF. Written as DNA, the CDR3 is TGTGCCAGCAGTCACCGACAGGGCTACGAGCAGTACTTC.

The rearrangement uses TRBV29-1 and TRBJ1-2, with TRBD1 matching 7 bases. Germline V CDR1 and CDR2: SQVTM, ANQGSEA. CDR3 size: 11 residues. Losses at the gene ends were 2 bases for V and 8 bases for J; bases not matched to a gene: 2. The CDR3 spells CSVERGGGYTF. The CDR3 DNA reads TGCAGCGTTGAACGAGGGGGCGGCTACACCTTC.

The gene calls are TRBV10-3 and TRBJ1-4; 8 bases line up with TRBD1. The germline CDR1 and CDR2 sequences are ENHRY and SYGVKD. The J segment lost 3 bases and the V segment lost 0 bases, leaving 9 bases of the junction unmatched. The CDR3 length is 18 residues. In DNA form, the CDR3 reads TGTGCCATCAGTGAGTCCAGTGACAGGGGAGTACCTAATGAAAAACTGTTTTTT. Its translation is CAISESSDRGVPNEKLFF.